One and the same sample provided the 20 T cell receptor beta chains below, sequenced in a study of blood T cell repertoires in COVID-19. Sequencing used immunoSEQ multiplex PCR; TCRdb keeps in-frame clones, though not all of them. Altogether about 390,000 clones are present, approximately 87% being singletons, with the ten largest covering about 9.4%. The sequencing input was PBMCs or T cells enriched from blood (not recorded which). The source is a woman between 45 and 60 years old who had recovered from COVID-19.

The chain joins TRBV6-1 to TRBJ2-7, with D perhaps matching TRBD2 (6 bases). Per germline, CDR1 MNHNS and CDR2 SASEGT. The CDR3 consists of 16 residues. V was trimmed by 4 bases and J by 0 bases, leaving 16 bases between them. CDR3 protein: CASSGAGTHSSYEQYF. CDR3 bases: TGTGCCAGCAGTGGCGCCGGGACTCACAGCTCCTACGAGCAGTACTTC.

This chain connects TRBV28 to TRBJ1-1; D is ambiguous. Germline CDR1 reads MDHEN; CDR2 reads SYDVKM. V lost 5 bases to trimming and J lost 3 bases, with 7 bases between them. This CDR3 has 12 residues. Written as DNA, the CDR3 is TGTGCCAGCAGTCCATCCCACACTGAAGCTTTCTTT. Translated, it gives CASSPSHTEAFF.

This clone has just one count. The rearrangement links TRBV28 to TRBJ1-2; 7 nucleotides agree with TRBD1. V shed 3 bases, J shed 11 bases, and the junction held 18 bases outside the gene matches. The germline CDR1 and CDR2 sequences are MDHEN and SYDVKM. The CDR3 length is 16 residues. The CDR3 nucleotides read TGTGCCAGCAGTTTTATTCCGGGACAGTGGTCTGTGGAGTACACCTTC. The encoded protein is CASSFIPGQWSVEYTF.

V and J are TRBV29-1 and TRBJ2-2; weak D call: TRBD2 (6 bases). Trimming shortened V by 6 bases and J by 11 bases, and 22 bases separated the two germline ends. CDR3 length: 14 residues. The germline V gene encodes CDR1 SQVTM and CDR2 ANQGSEA. The CDR3 here is CSVGGLPGRVELFF. Written as DNA, the CDR3 is TGCAGCGTCGGGGGACTTCCCGGAAGAGTCGAGCTGTTTTTT.

The gene calls are TRBV27 and TRBJ2-1, with TRBD2 matching 10 bases. Looked up from germline, CDR1 is MNHEY and CDR2 is SMNVEV (reference sequence). The V segment lost 5 bases and the J segment 9 bases; nucleotides outside the gene matches: 19. This CDR3 comprises 18 residues. The DNA of the CDR3 is TGTGCCAGCAGTCCTCTCCTCTACCCAGCGGGGGGGCTGAGTGAGCAGTTCTTC. Translating gives CASSPLLYPAGGLSEQFF.

The rearrangement links TRBV4-2 to TRBJ2-5; D is perhaps TRBD1 (5 bases). The CDR3 loop spans 15 amino acids. Trimming took off 4 bases at V and 3 bases at J, with 15 bases between the two ends. CDR1 and CDR2 (germline): LGHNA, YNFKEQ. CDR3 region: CASSPKSDREETQYF. The CDR3 DNA reads as TGTGCCAGCAGCCCGAAGTCCGACAGAGAAGAGACCCAGTACTTC.

This chain uses TRBV5-1 with TRBJ1-2; 8 nucleotides match TRBD1. V gave up 0 bases and J gave up 2 bases; unmatched junction bases: 3. Germline V CDR1 and CDR2: SGHRS, YFSETQ. The CDR3 runs to 15 residues. The CDR3 nucleotides read TGCGCCAGCAGCTTGGACAGGGGGGCCAACTATGGCTACACCTTC. Its protein is CASSLDRGANYGYTF.

This clone appeared a single time. The same CDR3 arises from other DNA sequences in this sample as well. The J gene is TRBJ1-1, the V gene TRBV6-5; TRBD1 might be the D (5 bases). The CDR3 is 13 residues long. Germline lookup yields CDR1 MNHEY and CDR2 SVGAGI. V dropped 6 bases and J dropped 2 bases, with 10 bases sitting between them. The CDR3 is CASRTTGNTEAFF. CDR3 nucleotide sequence: TGTGCCAGCAGAACCACAGGAAACACTGAAGCTTTCTTT.

CDR3: CASSQDQRARSTDTQYF. The CDR3 DNA reads as TGCGCCAGCAGCCAGGACCAGCGGGCCCGAAGCACAGATACGCAGTATTTT. The chain links TRBV4-3 to TRBJ2-3; possibly TRBD2 for D (6 bases). Trimming took off 3 bases at V and 0 bases at J, with 16 bases between the two ends. Per the germline V gene, CDR1 is LGHNA and CDR2 is YSLEER. The CDR3 consists of 17 residues.

The gene calls are TRBV10-3 and TRBJ1-5; D uncertain. Trimming took off 0 bases at V and 15 bases at J, with 15 bases between the two ends. The CDR3 length is 13 residues. Germline V gene data show CDR1 as ENHRY and CDR2 as SYGVKD. Here the CDR3 DNA reads TGTGCCATCAGTGAGTCGTACAAGACTCTGGCGCATTTT. Protein: CAISESYKTLAHF.

This clone was recorded a few times. The rearrangement links TRBV15 to TRBJ1-1; unclear D gene. Germline V gene lookup returns CDR1 LNHNV and CDR2 YYDKDF (reference sequence). Trimming removed 0 bases from V and 3 bases from J, with 11 bases in between. The CDR3 totals 15 residues. The DNA for the CDR3 is TGTGCCACCAGCAGAGATCGGGGTGACTACACTGAAGCTTTCTTT. This gives the protein CATSRDRGDYTEAFF.

The rearrangement joins TRBV3-1 (or the pseudogene TRBV3-2) to TRBJ2-3; 9 positions agree with TRBD2. V shed 2 bases, J shed 2 bases, and the junction held 14 bases outside the gene matches. The length of the CDR3 is 19 residues. Germline V gene sequence: CDR1 LGHDT, CDR2 YNNKEL (reference sequence). The CDR3 protein is CASSQPLFSGGLYTDTQYF. CDR3 in DNA: TGTGCCAGCAGCCAACCCCTTTTCAGCGGGGGGTTATACACAGATACGCAGTATTTT.

The V call is TRBV5-1, the J call TRBJ2-1, with a weak D call TRBD2 (5 bases). Germline values: CDR1 SGHRS, CDR2 YFSETQ. The CDR3 runs 15 residues. Trimming took off 2 bases at V and 9 bases at J, with 18 bases between the two ends. Written as DNA, the CDR3 is TGCGCCAGCAGCTTATCTAGCAGACGTGAGGGTGAGCAGTTCTTC. This translates into CASSLSSRREGEQFF.

The V gene is TRBV24-1, the J gene TRBJ1-2, with 9 bases that match TRBD1. CDR1 and CDR2 from the germline V gene are KGHDR and SFDVKD. V shed 3 bases, J shed 8 bases, and the junction held 9 bases outside the gene matches. CDR3 length: 15 amino acids. The CDR3, as DNA: TGTGCCACCAGTGATACGACAGGGGGGTGGAGCGGCTACACCTTC. It encodes CATSDTTGGWSGYTF.

The genes are TRBV6-5 and TRBJ1-1, with TRBD1 matching over 8 bases. The CDR3 spans 14 residues. V lost 5 bases and J lost 6; bases outside the gene matches: 8. The germline V gene has CDR1 MNHEY and CDR2 SVGAGI. The CDR3 DNA follows: TGTGCCAGCAGTCTCCGGGACAGGCCTGCTGAAGCTTTCTTT. Translated: CASSLRDRPAEAFF.

The CDR3 nucleotides read TGTGCCAGTAGTAAAGGTCTTGCGAGGGTGCCGAACACTGAAGCTTTCTTT. Encoded protein: CASSKGLARVPNTEAFF. This chain joins TRBV19 and TRBJ1-1; D is uncertain. This CDR3 spans 17 amino acids. V gave up 4 bases and J gave up 1 base, with 19 bases separating them. The germline V gene encodes CDR1 LNHDA and CDR2 SQIVND (reference sequence). The complete variable domain, with remaining parts taken from reference TRBV19 and TRBJ1-1, reads DGGITQSPKYLFRKEGQNVTLSCEQNLNHDAMYWYRQDPGQGLRLIYYSQIVNDFQKGDIAEGYSVSREKKESFPLTVTSAQKNPTAFYLCASSKGLARVPNTEAFFGQGTRLTVV.

This chain links TRBV19 with TRBJ2-5, with 13 bases aligning to TRBD2. Germline V gene lookup returns CDR1 LNHDA and CDR2 SQIVND (reference sequence). The CDR3 runs 15 residues. Unmatched junction bases numbered 1, after V lost 3 bases and J lost 3 bases. The CDR3 DNA reads TGTGCCAGTAGTATGGGGACTAGCGGGAAAGAGACCCAGTACTTC. This encodes CASSMGTSGKETQYF.

This clone was seen a single time. The chain carries TRBV30 and TRBJ2-3; a possible D gene is TRBD2 (6 bases). V gave up 5 bases and J gave up 0 bases, with 15 bases separating them. CDR1 and CDR2 from the germline V gene are GTSNPN and SVGIG (reference sequence). The CDR3 has 15 residues. In DNA form, the CDR3 reads TGTGCCTGGGGGCCGGGAGCCTCTAGCACAGATACGCAGTATTTT. This codes for CAWGPGASSTDTQYF.

CDR3 region: CASSQVLAGGDVDSGELFF. The CDR3 nucleotides read TGTGCCAGCAGCCAAGTGCTAGCGGGGGGGGACGTGGACTCCGGGGAGCTGTTTTTT. The V and J genes are TRBV4-2 and TRBJ2-2, with 12 bases fitting TRBD2. Germline V CDR1 and CDR2: LGHNA, YNFKEQ. The trim removed 1 base at V and 6 bases at J, leaving 12 bases unmatched. This CDR3 has 19 residues.

This clone was counted between two and nine times. This chain links TRBV5-1 with TRBJ2-5; TRBD2 agrees at 9 bases. From germline, CDR1 is SGHRS and CDR2 YFSETQ. The CDR3 spans 15 residues. V shed 1 base, J shed 7 bases, and the junction held 8 bases outside the gene matches. The CDR3 loop is CASSLNSGGISTQYF. The DNA for the CDR3 is TGCGCCAGCAGCTTGAATAGCGGGGGAATTTCGACCCAGTACTTC.